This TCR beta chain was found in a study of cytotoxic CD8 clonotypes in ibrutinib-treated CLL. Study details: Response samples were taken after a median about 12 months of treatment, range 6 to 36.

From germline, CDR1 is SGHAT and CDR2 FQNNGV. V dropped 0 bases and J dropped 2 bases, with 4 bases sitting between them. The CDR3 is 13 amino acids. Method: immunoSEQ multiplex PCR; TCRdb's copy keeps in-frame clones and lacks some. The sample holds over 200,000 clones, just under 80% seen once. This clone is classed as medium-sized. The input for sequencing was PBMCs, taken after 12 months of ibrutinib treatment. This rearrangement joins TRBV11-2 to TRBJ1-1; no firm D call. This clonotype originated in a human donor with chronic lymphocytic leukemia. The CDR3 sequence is CASSLDLNTEAFF. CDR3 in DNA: TGTGCCAGCAGCTTAGACCTAAACACTGAAGCTTTCTTT.